This record concerns one T cell receptor (beta chain) sequence. This clonotype occurred a few times. Its antigen is unknown. One end of the junction is discordant with germline, which a read error may explain. The library was obtained by multiplex PCR. TCRdb names Illumina HiSeq 4000 as the instrument used. To build TCR beta libraries, CDR3 regions were amplified by Arm-PCR using iRepertoire HTBI primers. Gel purification was performed on PCR products prior to sequencing. Under the source paper's analysis protocol: Gene usage analysis of CDR3 amino acid clonotypes relied on the roughly 60 TRBV and 13 to 15 TRBJ segments identified across samples. COPE and FqMerger were used to merge the filtered high-quality paired reads into contigs. BLAST was used to align contigs to IMGT TRBV, TRBD and TRBJ reference genes, with CDR3 defined following IMGT. Any clonotype with a frequency above 0.1% was counted as a highly expanded clone. Shannon entropy was used to measure repertoire diversity, and the Gini coefficient was used to measure V-J evenness. A clonotype found in more than one individual was treated as public. TCRdb took the public reads, trimmed them with fastp at Q25, ran MiXCR for clone calling and kept in-frame beta chains. Identical CDR3 proteins give one entry, which carries the most common genes and DNA. V and J calls and clone size were set by TCRdb, not the authors. For this sample there are about 430,000 distinct CDR3 sequences; around 23% appear just once. Jointly, the top ten make up roughly 13% of the sample.

This sample's time point label indicates: persistent/refractory GD, antithyroid drugs over 5 years with positive TRAb. For both TCR sequencing and RNA sequencing, RNA was extracted from PBMCs using TRIzol. The diagnosis of Graves' disease was made according to American Thyroid Association guidelines. The patients came from an endocrinology department in Xi'an, China. Each patient gave 7.5 to 10 milliliters of peripheral blood, collected in an EDTA anticoagulant tube. Ficoll Paque Plus density gradient separation was used to isolate PBMCs, and no further T cell sorting was performed. An Agilent 2100 Bioanalyzer and agarose gel were used to check RNA quality, while a NanoDrop 2000 measured RNA concentration. This entry is derived from a study of regulatory T cells in long-lasting Graves disease (dated by TCRdb to the early 2020s). Study-level background: Persistent Graves' disease was defined as persistently positive TSH receptor autoantibodies together with antithyroid drug treatment for over 5 years. Patients with persistent Graves' disease were compared with patients with newly diagnosed Graves' disease using TCR sequencing and RNA sequencing of peripheral blood. The study took place in China and was registered as a clinical trial. A total of some 33 samples were covered by TCR sequencing, comprising around 13 persistent and approximately 20 newly diagnosed Graves' disease patients. Persistent Graves' disease patients in the clinical cohort had taken antithyroid drugs for 9.5 to 13 years on average.

The investigation overall reported the following: Only the TCR beta chain was sequenced and analyzed. Persistent Graves' disease patients showed lower TCR Shannon entropy and fewer highly expanded clones than newly diagnosed patients, suggesting clonal expansion. Because the primary lesion, thyroid tissue, could not be accessed, the study looked at peripheral blood alone. A larger number of public clonotypes was shared among persistent patients (more than 2,500) than among newly diagnosed patients (approximately 1,000). As a limitation, the authors acknowledged that the small sample size may reduce accuracy.

Specimen: peripheral blood mononuclear cells (PBMCs), collected when the disease was refractory, from a patient treated with antithyroid drugs. The sequence came from a female donor with Graves disease.

The nucleotides read TGTAGCGTTGAAACTCTCGCAGGCCTCCAGCATTTT. The encoded protein is CSVETLAGLQHF. This chain is built from TRBV29-1 and TRBJ1-5, with the D gene too uncertain to name. The germline V gene provides CDR1 SQVTM and CDR2 ANQGSEA. The CDR3 goes from the cysteine to the phenylalanine over 12 residues. The entry retains the CDR3 DNA only, 36 bases that are in frame from base 1.